This TCR beta chain came from a study of cytomegalovirus exposure and HLA in healthy donors. Overall study findings and caveats: Per published reports, the classifier diagnosed cytomegalovirus status with high specificity and sensitivity. As a later analysis revealed, most CMV-associated TCR beta chains appeared HLA-restricted. Analyzed later, association rates of TCRs varied across HLA loci, with DRB1 most and HLA-C fewest.

Primers included in the PCR were 60 Vbeta and 13 Jbeta primers. This table comes from immunoSEQ multiplex PCR, and its TCRdb copy is limited to in-frame clones, with some not included. The data hold about 120,000 clones, with around 69% observed a single time. Trimming removed 9 bases at V and 8 bases at J, with 16 bases between. The germline V gene has CDR1 LNHDA and CDR2 SQIVND (reference sequence). The CDR3 extends over 12 amino acids. Worth noting for this clone: Its specificity is unknown.

This sequence originates from a middle-aged man in good health and CMV-seropositive. The sample consisted of PBMCs. This rearrangement joins TRBV19 to TRBJ2-5; weak D call: TRBD2 (5 bases). This CDR3 reads CASSPTSGTQYF. DNA of the CDR3: TGTGCCAGCTCCCCTACCTCGGGAACCCAGTACTTC.